One and the same sample provided the 10 T cell receptor beta chains below, sequenced in a study of blood T cell repertoires in COVID-19. The repertoire was sequenced with immunoSEQ multiplex PCR; TCRdb's copy has only in-frame clones and lacks some. The profile shows roughly 360,000 clones, about 89% of them singletons. What was sequenced was PBMCs or T cells enriched from blood (not recorded which). The source of these receptors is a man aged 30 to 39 who had recovered from COVID-19.

This chain uses TRBV9 with TRBJ1-2; 7 bases line up with TRBD1. Germline trimming cut 2 bases from V and 6 bases from J; bases unmatched to any gene: 7. The V gene's germline CDR1 is SGDLS and CDR2 YYNGEE. CDR3 length: 14 residues. This chain's CDR3 is CASSVGNRGDGYTF. CDR3 sequence (DNA): TGTGCCAGCAGCGTTGGGAACAGGGGCGATGGCTACACCTTC. The entire variable domain, with the rest obtained from reference TRBV9 and TRBJ1-2, is as follows: DSGVTQTPKHLITATGQRVTLRCSPRSGDLSVYWYQQSLDQGLQFLIQYYNGEERAKGNILERFSAQQFPDLHSELNLSSLELGDSALYFCASSVGNRGDGYTFGSGTRLTVV.

The V call is TRBV5-1, the J call TRBJ1-5, with D perhaps matching TRBD1 (5 bases). Looked up from germline, CDR1 is SGHRS and CDR2 is YFSETQ. This CDR3 spans 17 amino acids. Trimming removed 0 bases from V and 2 bases from J, with 15 bases in between. CDR3 sequence reads: CASSLGGSGAGNQPQHF. The CDR3, as DNA: TGCGCCAGCAGCTTGGGTGGCAGCGGGGCTGGCAATCAGCCCCAGCATTTT.

The chain has TRBV4-3 and TRBJ1-1, with 7 bases identical to TRBD1. The CDR3 totals 15 residues. Germline CDR1 and CDR2: LGHNA and YSLEER. Germline trimming cut 3 bases from V and 0 bases from J; bases unmatched to any gene: 4. The CDR3 DNA reads TGCGCCAGCAGCCAGGGACAGACAATGAACACTGAAGCTTTCTTT. Translated, it gives CASSQGQTMNTEAFF.

The rearrangement links TRBV29-1 to TRBJ1-1; D is uncertain. V was pared by 1 base and J by 6 bases, with 12 bases between. This CDR3 comprises 13 residues. Germline V gene sequence: CDR1 SQVTM, CDR2 ANQGSEA. Here the CDR3 reads CSVEVPLTAEAFF. The CDR3 DNA follows: TGCAGCGTTGAAGTCCCGCTAACAGCTGAAGCTTTCTTT.

The gene calls are TRBV4-1 and TRBJ1-1, with D unresolved. Germline CDR1 is MGHRA and CDR2 is YSYEKL. Trimming removed 1 base from V and 0 bases from J, with 12 bases in between. This CDR3 has 16 amino acids. The CDR3 DNA reads TGCGCCAGCAGCCAAGTCCACGCAGGAATGAACACTGAAGCTTTCTTT. Encoded protein: CASSQVHAGMNTEAFF.

This rearrangement joins TRBV7-2 to TRBJ2-1; 8 bases line up with TRBD2. V lost 5 bases and J lost 3; bases outside the gene matches: 6. CDR3 length equals 15 residues. Germline values: CDR1 SGHTA, CDR2 FQGNSA. CDR3 amino acids: CASSLSRGGYNEQFF. The DNA of the CDR3 is TGTGCCAGCAGCCTCTCCCGGGGGGGCTACAATGAGCAGTTCTTC.

The V gene is TRBV7-8, the J gene TRBJ1-2; a possible D gene is TRBD1 (6 bases). In germline, CDR1 is SGHVS, CDR2 FQNEAQ. The CDR3 runs 14 residues. With 3 bases removed from V and 4 bases from J, the gap between germline ends came to 12 bases. The chain's CDR3 is CASSLTTGIYGYTF. The CDR3 nucleotides read TGTGCCAGCAGCTTGACGACAGGAATCTATGGCTACACCTTC.

The V and J genes are TRBV14 and TRBJ1-6; D is undetermined. This CDR3 has 20 residues. Trimming shortened V by 0 bases and J by 7 bases, and 25 bases separated the two germline ends. The germline gives CDR1 SGHDN, CDR2 FVKESK. The CDR3, as DNA: TGTGCCAGCAGCCAAGATGTATTGTGGCAGTCGCCGAGGTTGAATTCACCCCTCCACTTT. Translation gives CASSQDVLWQSPRLNSPLHF.

The V and J genes are TRBV30 and TRBJ1-1; D possibly corresponds to TRBD1 (5 bases). Germline CDR1 reads GTSNPN; CDR2 reads SVGIG (reference sequence). This CDR3 comprises 13 residues. Trimming removed 3 bases at V and 0 bases at J, with 8 bases between. The CDR3 nucleotides read TGTGCCTGGAGAAGGACAATGAACACTGAAGCTTTCTTT. It specifies CAWRRTMNTEAFF. The whole variable domain, filled in from reference TRBV30 and TRBJ1-1, reads SQTIHQWPATLVQPVGSPLSLECTVEGTSNPNLYWYRQAAGRGLQLLFYSVGIGQISSEVPQNLSASRPQDRQFILSSKKLLLSDSGFYLCAWRRTMNTEAFFGQGTRLTVV.

V and J are TRBV19 and TRBJ2-3, with a possible D match to TRBD2 (5 bases). Between the trimmed V and J ends, which lost 6 bases and 2 bases, there was a span of 12 bases. There are 14 residues in the CDR3. Germline V gene sequence: CDR1 LNHDA, CDR2 SQIVND (reference sequence). Here the CDR3 reads CASRSPGFTDTQYF. CDR3 DNA: TGTGCCAGTAGGTCTCCGGGGTTCACAGATACGCAGTATTTT. The whole variable domain, filled in from reference TRBV19 and TRBJ2-3, reads DGGITQSPKYLFRKEGQNVTLSCEQNLNHDAMYWYRQDPGQGLRLIYYSQIVNDFQKGDIAEGYSVSREKKESFPLTVTSAQKNPTAFYLCASRSPGFTDTQYFGPGTRLTVL.